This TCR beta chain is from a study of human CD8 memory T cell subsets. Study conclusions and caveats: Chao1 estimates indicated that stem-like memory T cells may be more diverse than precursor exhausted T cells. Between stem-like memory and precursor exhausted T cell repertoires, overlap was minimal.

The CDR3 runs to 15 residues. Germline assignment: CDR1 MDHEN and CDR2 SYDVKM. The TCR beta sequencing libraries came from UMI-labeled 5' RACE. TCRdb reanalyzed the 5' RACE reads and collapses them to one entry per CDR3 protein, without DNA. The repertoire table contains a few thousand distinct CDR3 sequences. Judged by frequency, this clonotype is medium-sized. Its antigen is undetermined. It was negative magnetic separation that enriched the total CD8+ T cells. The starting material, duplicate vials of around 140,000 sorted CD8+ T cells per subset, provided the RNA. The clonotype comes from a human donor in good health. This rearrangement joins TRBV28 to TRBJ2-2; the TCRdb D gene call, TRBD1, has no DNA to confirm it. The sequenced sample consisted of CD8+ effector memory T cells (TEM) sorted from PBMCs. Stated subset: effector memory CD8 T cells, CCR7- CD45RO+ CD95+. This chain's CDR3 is CASRPETGNTGELFF.